A selection of T cell receptor beta chains follows, all from one sample in a study of identical twins' blood T cells. TCRdb re-derived calls from the 5' RACE reads in MiXCR, one entry per CDR3 protein. The sample carries fewer than 450,000 distinct CDR3 sequences, approximately 30% recorded once. Sequenced input: PBMCs. These receptor sequences come from a woman aged 18-49 years in good health. The CDR3 runs from the conserved cysteine through the conserved F or W. Each record gives: CDR3 DNA, CDR3 protein, V gene, clone size, J gene, D gene. D genes are given only for firm matches. Size tells how often a clone was seen (once, few, many) or the class of an expanded clone, and some rows leave it out.

CDR3 DNA: TGTGCCATCAGTGAGTCGAGTAGCGGGGGACTACCCCAGTACTTC
CDR3 protein: CAISESSSGGLPQYF
V gene: TRBV10-3
clone size: .
J gene: TRBJ2-5
D gene: TRBD2

CDR3 DNA: TGCGCCAGCAGCACCACGTTCACCGGGGAGCTGTTTTTT
CDR3 protein: CASSTTFTGELFF
V gene: TRBV5-1
clone size: .
J gene: TRBJ2-2
D gene: .

CDR3 DNA: TGCAGTGCGCCGACGGTCTCTGGGCAGTATTTT
CDR3 protein: CSAPTVSGQYF
V gene: TRBV20-1
clone size: many
J gene: TRBJ2-3
D gene: .

CDR3 DNA: TGTGCCAGCAGCTTAGCTTCGTATACACTAAAACTGTTTTTT
CDR3 protein: CASSLASYTLKLFF
V gene: TRBV7-2
clone size: .
J gene: TRBJ1-4
D gene: .

CDR3 DNA: TGTGCCAGCAGCTTCGTAACTTCGAGTACCGGGGAGCTGTTTTTT
CDR3 protein: CASSFVTSSTGELFF
V gene: TRBV7-9
clone size: many
J gene: TRBJ2-2
D gene: .

CDR3 DNA: TGTGCCAGCAGTCAACAGGGCCATCAGCCCCAGCATTTT
CDR3 protein: CASSQQGHQPQHF
V gene: TRBV12-3/TRBV12-4
clone size: .
J gene: TRBJ1-5
D gene: .

CDR3 DNA: TGCAGCGCCATGATACTCGGTGAAGCTTTCTTT
CDR3 protein: CSAMILGEAFF
V gene: TRBV20-1
clone size: .
J gene: TRBJ1-1
D gene: .

CDR3 DNA: TGTGCCAGCAGCGTAGGGGGGGGGCATAACTATGGCTACACCTTC
CDR3 protein: CASSVGGGHNYGYTF
V gene: TRBV9
clone size: .
J gene: TRBJ1-2
D gene: .

CDR3 DNA: TGTGCCATCAGTGATTCGGGCGCCCCGAACGCTGAAGCTTTCTTT
CDR3 protein: CAISDSGAPNAEAFF
V gene: TRBV10-3
clone size: .
J gene: TRBJ1-1
D gene: .

CDR3 DNA: TGCAGTGCTAGAGATTGGGGGGGGGATCAGCCCCAGCATTTT
CDR3 protein: CSARDWGGDQPQHF
V gene: TRBV20-1
clone size: few
J gene: TRBJ1-5
D gene: .

CDR3 DNA: TGTGCCACCAGTGACCCCGCCAAGTCGGATACGCAGTATTTT
CDR3 protein: CATSDPAKSDTQYF
V gene: TRBV24-1
clone size: few
J gene: TRBJ2-3
D gene: .

CDR3 DNA: TGTGCCGTCGAGGTCTACCATGAGCAGTTCTTC
CDR3 protein: CAVEVYHEQFF
V gene: TRBV27
clone size: few
J gene: TRBJ2-1
D gene: .

CDR3 DNA: TGTGCCATCGGTACTAGCGGGGGGGCAAGCTCCTACAATGAGCAGTTCTTC
CDR3 protein: CAIGTSGGASSYNEQFF
V gene: TRBV10-3
clone size: few
J gene: TRBJ2-1
D gene: TRBD2

CDR3 DNA: TGCAGCGTTCGACAGGGGGGCGCCTACAATGAGCAGTTCTTC
CDR3 protein: CSVRQGGAYNEQFF
V gene: TRBV29-1
clone size: .
J gene: TRBJ2-1
D gene: TRBD1

CDR3 DNA: TGTGCCAGCAGCTTGGGGGGGACAGGGATCACCGGGGAGCTGTTTTTT
CDR3 protein: CASSLGGTGITGELFF
V gene: TRBV5-4
clone size: many
J gene: TRBJ2-2
D gene: TRBD1

CDR3 DNA: TGCAGCGTTGGGTCCACAAACACCTACGAGCAGTACTTC
CDR3 protein: CSVGSTNTYEQYF
V gene: TRBV29-1
clone size: .
J gene: TRBJ2-7
D gene: .

CDR3 DNA: TGTGCTAGTGGCGAATCAAGTTCGACCGGGGAGCTGTTTTTT
CDR3 protein: CASGESSSTGELFF
V gene: TRBV12-5
clone size: .
J gene: TRBJ2-2
D gene: .

CDR3 DNA: TGTGCCAGCAGCGTCGGGAGGGCCTCAGCGGATGAAAAACTGTTTTTT
CDR3 protein: CASSVGRASADEKLFF
V gene: TRBV9
clone size: .
J gene: TRBJ1-4
D gene: .

CDR3 DNA: TGTGCCAGCAGTCGAACACTTGACACTGAAGCTTTCTTT
CDR3 protein: CASSRTLDTEAFF
V gene: TRBV6-1
clone size: few
J gene: TRBJ1-1
D gene: .

CDR3 DNA: TGTGCCAGCAGTCAGAGGGACAGGTTGGGAAATCAGCCCCAGCATTTT
CDR3 protein: CASSQRDRLGNQPQHF
V gene: TRBV6-2/TRBV6-3
clone size: many
J gene: TRBJ1-5
D gene: TRBD1